The 2 T cell receptor beta chains reported below all come from one sample, sequenced in a study of blood T cell repertoires in COVID-19. Here immunoSEQ multiplex PCR was the method, and the copy in TCRdb shows in-frame clones only, minus some. This table holds 170,000 or so clones, 80% to 90% found once. Sequencing used peripheral blood. The receptors shown here come from a man in his late teens or twenties who had recovered from COVID-19.

This clone occurred a few times. V usage is TRBV6-6 and J usage is TRBJ1-2, with D maybe TRBD1 (5 bases). Germline-derived CDR1 and CDR2 are MNHNY and SVGAGI (reference sequence). The CDR3 consists of 12 residues. Trimming shortened V by 6 bases and J by 13 bases, and 18 bases separated the two germline ends. CDR3 sequence (DNA): TGTGCCAGCAGCTACGAGATGGGGCGGTGCACCTTC. Protein product: CASSYEMGRCTF.

V gene TRBV6-6 combines with J gene TRBJ2-7; 7 bases are shared with TRBD2. CDR1 and CDR2 from the germline V gene are MNHNY and SVGAGI (reference sequence). V was clipped by 7 bases and J by 4 bases; unmatched bases: 16. This CDR3 spans 16 amino acids. CDR3 nucleotide sequence: TGTGCCAGCACTACCCTCGGGGAAGCGGGATCGTACGAGCAGTACTTC. Its translation is CASTTLGEAGSYEQYF.